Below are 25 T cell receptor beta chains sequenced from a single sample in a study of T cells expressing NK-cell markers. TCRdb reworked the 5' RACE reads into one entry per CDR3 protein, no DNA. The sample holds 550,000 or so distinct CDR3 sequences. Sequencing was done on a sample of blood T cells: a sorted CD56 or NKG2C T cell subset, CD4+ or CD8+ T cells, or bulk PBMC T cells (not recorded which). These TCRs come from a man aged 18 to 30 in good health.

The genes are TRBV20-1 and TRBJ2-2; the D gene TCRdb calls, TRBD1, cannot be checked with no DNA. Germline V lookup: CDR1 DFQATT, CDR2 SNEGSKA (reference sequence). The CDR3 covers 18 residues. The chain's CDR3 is CSAWRARGTGVVSGELFF.

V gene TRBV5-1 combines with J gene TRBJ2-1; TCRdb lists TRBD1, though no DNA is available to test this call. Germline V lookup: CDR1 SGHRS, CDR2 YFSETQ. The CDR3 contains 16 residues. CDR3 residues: CASTKRPLSSYNEQFF.

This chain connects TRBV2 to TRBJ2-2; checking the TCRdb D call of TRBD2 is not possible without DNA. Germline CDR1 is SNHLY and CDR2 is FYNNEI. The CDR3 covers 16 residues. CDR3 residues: CASSERAGGVAGELFF.

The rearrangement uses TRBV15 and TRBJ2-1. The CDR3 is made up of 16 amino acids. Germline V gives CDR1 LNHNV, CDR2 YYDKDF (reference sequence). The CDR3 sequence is CATSRDLVAGGGEQFF.

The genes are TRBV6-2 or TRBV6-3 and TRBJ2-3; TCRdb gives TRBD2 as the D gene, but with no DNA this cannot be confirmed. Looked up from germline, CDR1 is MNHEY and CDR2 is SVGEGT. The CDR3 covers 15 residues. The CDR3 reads CASQSWASGTDTQYF.

CDR3: CASSLDYMGDGNTIYF. V gene TRBV5-1 combines with J gene TRBJ1-3. CDR3 length: 16 residues. Germline V gene sequence: CDR1 SGHRS, CDR2 YFSETQ.

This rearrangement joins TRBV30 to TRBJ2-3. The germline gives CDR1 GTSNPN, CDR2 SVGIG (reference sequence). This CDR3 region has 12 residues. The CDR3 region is CALAEYTDTQYF. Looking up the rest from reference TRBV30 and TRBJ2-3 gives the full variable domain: SQTIHQWPATLVQPVGSPLSLECTVEGTSNPNLYWYRQAAGRGLQLLFYSVGIGQISSEVPQNLSASRPQDRQFILSSKKLLLSDSGFYLCALAEYTDTQYFGPGTRLTVL.

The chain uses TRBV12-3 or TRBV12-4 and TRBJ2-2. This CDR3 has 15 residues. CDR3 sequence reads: CASSFSGSSFGELFF.

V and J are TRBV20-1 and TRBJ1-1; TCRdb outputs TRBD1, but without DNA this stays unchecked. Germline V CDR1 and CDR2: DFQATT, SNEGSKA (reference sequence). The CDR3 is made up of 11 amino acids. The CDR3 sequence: CSAPLPRGAFF.

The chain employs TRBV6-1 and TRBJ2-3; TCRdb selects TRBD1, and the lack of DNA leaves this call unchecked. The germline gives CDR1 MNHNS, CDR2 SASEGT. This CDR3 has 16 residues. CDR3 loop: CASSELRQGGTDTQYF.

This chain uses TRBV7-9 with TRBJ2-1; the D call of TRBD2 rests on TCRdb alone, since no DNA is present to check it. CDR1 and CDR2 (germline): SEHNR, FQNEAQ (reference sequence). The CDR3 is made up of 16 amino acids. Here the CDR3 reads CASSPSSGPSYNEQFF.

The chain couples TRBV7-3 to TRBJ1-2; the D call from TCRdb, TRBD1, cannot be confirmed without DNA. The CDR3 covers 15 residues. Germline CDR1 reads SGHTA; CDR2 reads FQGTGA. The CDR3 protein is CASSLDRETNYGYTF.

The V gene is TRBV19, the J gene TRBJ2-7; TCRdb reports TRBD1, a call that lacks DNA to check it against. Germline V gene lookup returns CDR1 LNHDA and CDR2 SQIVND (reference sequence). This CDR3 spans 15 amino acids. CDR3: CASRQQGYGSYEQYF.

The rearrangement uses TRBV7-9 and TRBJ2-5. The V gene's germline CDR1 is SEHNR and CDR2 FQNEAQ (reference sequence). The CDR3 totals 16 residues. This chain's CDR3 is CASSFAVRTNQETQYF. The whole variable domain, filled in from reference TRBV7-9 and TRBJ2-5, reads DTGVSQNPRHKITKRGQNVTFRCDPISEHNRLYWYRQTLGQGPEFLTYFQNEAQLEKSRLLSDRFSAERPKGSFSTLEIQRTEQGDSAMYLCASSFAVRTNQETQYFGPGTRLLVL.

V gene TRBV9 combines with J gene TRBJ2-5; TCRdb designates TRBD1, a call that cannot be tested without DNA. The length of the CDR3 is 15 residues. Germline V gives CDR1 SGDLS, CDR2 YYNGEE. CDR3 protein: CASSVAGGGEETQYF.

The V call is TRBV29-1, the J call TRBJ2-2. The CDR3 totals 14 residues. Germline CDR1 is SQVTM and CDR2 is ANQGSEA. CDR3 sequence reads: CSVTRQRNTGELFF.

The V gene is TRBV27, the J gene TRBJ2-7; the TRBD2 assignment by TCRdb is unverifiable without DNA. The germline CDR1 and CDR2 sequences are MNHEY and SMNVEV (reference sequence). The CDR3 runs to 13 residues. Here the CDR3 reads CASSSGLPYEQYF.

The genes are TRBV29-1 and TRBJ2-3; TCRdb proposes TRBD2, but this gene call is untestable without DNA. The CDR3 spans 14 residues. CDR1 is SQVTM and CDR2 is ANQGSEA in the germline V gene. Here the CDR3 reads CSVDTSGITDTQYF.

The CDR3 sequence: CASSLRQSGEGETQYF. The chain recombines TRBV28 with TRBJ2-5; TCRdb calls TRBD1, which cannot be checked without DNA. The CDR3 runs to 16 residues. Germline-derived CDR1 and CDR2 are MDHEN and SYDVKM.

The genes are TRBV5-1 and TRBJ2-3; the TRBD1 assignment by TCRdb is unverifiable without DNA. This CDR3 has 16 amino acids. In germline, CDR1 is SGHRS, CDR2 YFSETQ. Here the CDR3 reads CASSFRETGFADTQYF.

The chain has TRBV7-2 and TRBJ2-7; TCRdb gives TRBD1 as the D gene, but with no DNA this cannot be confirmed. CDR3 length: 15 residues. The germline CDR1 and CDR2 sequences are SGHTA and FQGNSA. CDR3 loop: CASSLGLLSGYEQYF.

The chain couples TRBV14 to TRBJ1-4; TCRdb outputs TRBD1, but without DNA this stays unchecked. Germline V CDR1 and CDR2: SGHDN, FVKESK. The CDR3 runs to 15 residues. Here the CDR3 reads CASSRQDRPFEKLFF.

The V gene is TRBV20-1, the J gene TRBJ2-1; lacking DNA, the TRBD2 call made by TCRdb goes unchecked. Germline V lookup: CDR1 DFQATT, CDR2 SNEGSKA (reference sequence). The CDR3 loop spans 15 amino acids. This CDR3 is CSARTSGRAGREQFF.

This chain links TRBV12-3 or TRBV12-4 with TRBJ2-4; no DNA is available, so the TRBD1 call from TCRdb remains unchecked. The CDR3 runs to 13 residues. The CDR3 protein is CASSSGTGVYGYF.

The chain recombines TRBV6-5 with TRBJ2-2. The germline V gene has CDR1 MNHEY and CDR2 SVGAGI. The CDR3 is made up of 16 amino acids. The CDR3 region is CASSYSRLVNTGELFF.